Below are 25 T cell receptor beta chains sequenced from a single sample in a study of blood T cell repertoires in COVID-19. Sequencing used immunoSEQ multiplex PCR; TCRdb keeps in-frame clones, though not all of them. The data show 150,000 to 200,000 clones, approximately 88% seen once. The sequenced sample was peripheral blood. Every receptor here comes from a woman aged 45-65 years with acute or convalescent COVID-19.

DNA for the CDR3: TGCAGTGCTCGGGTCCAAGAGACCCAGTACTTC. Protein product: CSARVQETQYF. This chain joins TRBV20-1 and TRBJ2-5; the D is unclear. The length of the CDR3 is 11 residues. V dropped 5 bases and J dropped 1 base, with 5 bases sitting between them. The germline V gene encodes CDR1 DFQATT and CDR2 SNEGSKA (reference sequence).

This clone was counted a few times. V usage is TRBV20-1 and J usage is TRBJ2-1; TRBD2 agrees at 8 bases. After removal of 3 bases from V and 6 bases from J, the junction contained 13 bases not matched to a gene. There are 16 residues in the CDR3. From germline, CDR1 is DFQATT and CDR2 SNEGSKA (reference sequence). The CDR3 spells CSASFFSGGQGNEQFF. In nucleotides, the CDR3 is TGCAGTGCTAGTTTTTTCTCGGGGGGGCAGGGCAATGAGCAGTTCTTC.

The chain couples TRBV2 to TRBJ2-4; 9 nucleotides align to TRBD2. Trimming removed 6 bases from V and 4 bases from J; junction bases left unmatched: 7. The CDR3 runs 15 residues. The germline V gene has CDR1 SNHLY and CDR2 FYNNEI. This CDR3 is CASRPGTSPKNIQYF. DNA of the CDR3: TGTGCCAGCAGACCCGGGACTAGCCCAAAAAACATTCAGTACTTC. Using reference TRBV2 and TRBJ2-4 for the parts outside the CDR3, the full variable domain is EPEVTQTPSHQVTQMGQEVILRCVPISNHLYFYWYRQILGQKVEFLVSFYNNEISEKSEIFDDQFSVERPDGSNFTLKIRSTKLEDSAMYFCASRPGTSPKNIQYFGAGTRLSVL.

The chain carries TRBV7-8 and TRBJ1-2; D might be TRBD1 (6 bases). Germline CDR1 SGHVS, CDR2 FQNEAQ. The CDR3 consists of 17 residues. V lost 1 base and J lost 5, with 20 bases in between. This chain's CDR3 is CASSLVGSPGETYGYTF. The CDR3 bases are TGTGCCAGCAGCTTAGTTGGGTCGCCAGGGGAAACGTATGGCTACACCTTC.

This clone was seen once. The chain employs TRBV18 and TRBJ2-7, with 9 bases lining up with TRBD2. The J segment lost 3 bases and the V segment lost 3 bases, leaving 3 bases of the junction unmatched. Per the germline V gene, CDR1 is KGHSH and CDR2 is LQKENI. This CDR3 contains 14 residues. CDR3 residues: CASSPQAGGYEQYF. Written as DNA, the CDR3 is TGTGCCAGCTCACCTCAAGCGGGGGGCTACGAGCAGTACTTC. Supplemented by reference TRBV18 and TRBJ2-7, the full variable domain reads NAGVMQNPRHLVRRRGQEARLRCSPMKGHSHVYWYRQLPEEGLKFMVYLQKENIIDESGMPKERFSAEFPKEGPSILRIQQVVRGDSAAYFCASSPQAGGYEQYFGPGTRLTVT.

The CDR3: CASSLAGGGDTQYF. In DNA form, the CDR3 reads TGTGCCAGCAGCTTAGCGGGAGGAGGAGATACGCAGTATTTT. The chain combines TRBV25-1 with TRBJ2-3, with 10 positions matching TRBD2. The J segment lost 5 bases and the V segment lost 6 bases, leaving 5 bases of the junction unmatched. The length of the CDR3 is 14 residues. Germline V gives CDR1 MGHDK, CDR2 SYGVNS.

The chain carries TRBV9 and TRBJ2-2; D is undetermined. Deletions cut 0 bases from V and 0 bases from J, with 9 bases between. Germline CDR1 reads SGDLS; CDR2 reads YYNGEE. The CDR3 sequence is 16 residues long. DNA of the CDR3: TGTGCCAGCAGCGTAGCCGAGACAACGAACACCGGGGAGCTGTTTTTT. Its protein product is CASSVAETTNTGELFF.

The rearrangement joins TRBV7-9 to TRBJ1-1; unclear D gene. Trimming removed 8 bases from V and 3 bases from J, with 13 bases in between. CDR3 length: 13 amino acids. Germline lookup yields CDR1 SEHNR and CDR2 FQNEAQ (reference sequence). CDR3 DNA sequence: TGTGCCAGCTTTTGGACTGAGGACACTGAAGCTTTCTTT. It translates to CASFWTEDTEAFF.

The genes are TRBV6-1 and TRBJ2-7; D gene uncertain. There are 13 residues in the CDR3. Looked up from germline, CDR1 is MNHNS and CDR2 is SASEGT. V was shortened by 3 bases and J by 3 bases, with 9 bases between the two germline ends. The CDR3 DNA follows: TGTGCCAGCAGTGATATCTCCTTCTACGAGCAGTACTTC. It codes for CASSDISFYEQYF.

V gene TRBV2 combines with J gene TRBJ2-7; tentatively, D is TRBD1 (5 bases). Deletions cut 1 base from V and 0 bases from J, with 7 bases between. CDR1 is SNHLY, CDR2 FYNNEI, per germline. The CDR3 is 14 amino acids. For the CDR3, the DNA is TGTGCCAGCAGTGAAGTGGGGCACTCCTACGAGCAGTACTTC. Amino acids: CASSEVGHSYEQYF. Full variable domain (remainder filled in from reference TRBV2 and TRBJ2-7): EPEVTQTPSHQVTQMGQEVILRCVPISNHLYFYWYRQILGQKVEFLVSFYNNEISEKSEIFDDQFSVERPDGSNFTLKIRSTKLEDSAMYFCASSEVGHSYEQYFGPGTRLTVT.

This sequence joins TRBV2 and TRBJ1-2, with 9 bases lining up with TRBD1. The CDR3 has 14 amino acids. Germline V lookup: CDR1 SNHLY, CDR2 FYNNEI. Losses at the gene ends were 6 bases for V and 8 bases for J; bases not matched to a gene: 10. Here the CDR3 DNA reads TGTGCCAGCAGCGGACAGGGGAAAGGTCCGGGCTACACCTTC. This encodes CASSGQGKGPGYTF.

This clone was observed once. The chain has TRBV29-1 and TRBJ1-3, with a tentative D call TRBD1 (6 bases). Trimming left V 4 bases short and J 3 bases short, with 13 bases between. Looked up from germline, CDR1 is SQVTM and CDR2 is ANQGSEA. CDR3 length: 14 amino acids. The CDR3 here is CSVVGGAGGNTIYF. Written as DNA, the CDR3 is TGCAGCGTTGTAGGGGGGGCAGGTGGAAACACCATATATTTT.

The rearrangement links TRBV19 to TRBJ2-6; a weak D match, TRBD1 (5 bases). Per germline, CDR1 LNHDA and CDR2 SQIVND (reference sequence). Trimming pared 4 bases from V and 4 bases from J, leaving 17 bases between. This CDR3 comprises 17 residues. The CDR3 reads CASSTGPPLAGANVLTF. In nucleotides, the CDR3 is TGTGCCAGTAGTACAGGGCCACCCCTGGCAGGGGCCAACGTCCTGACTTTC.

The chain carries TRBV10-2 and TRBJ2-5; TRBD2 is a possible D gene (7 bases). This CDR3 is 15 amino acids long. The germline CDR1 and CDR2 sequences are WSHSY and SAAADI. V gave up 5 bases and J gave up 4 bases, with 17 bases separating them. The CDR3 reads CASSPAGALRETQYF. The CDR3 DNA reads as TGCGCCAGCAGTCCCGCGGGGGCGCTAAGAGAGACCCAGTACTTC.

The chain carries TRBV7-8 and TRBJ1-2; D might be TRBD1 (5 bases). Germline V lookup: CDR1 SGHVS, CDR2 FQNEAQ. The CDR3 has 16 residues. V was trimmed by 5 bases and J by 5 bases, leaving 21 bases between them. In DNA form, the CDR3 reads TGTGCCAGCAGCACCGGAAACGGAGGGGCGAGGTATGGCTACACCTTC. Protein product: CASSTGNGGARYGYTF.

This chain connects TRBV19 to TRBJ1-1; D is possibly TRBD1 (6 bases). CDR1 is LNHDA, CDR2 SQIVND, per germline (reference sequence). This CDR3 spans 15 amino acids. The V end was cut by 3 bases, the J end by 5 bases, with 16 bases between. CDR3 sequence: CASSMEAGGRTEAFF. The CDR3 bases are TGTGCCAGTAGTATGGAGGCGGGGGGGCGGACTGAAGCTTTCTTT. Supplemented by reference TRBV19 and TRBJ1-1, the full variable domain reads DGGITQSPKYLFRKEGQNVTLSCEQNLNHDAMYWYRQDPGQGLRLIYYSQIVNDFQKGDIAEGYSVSREKKESFPLTVTSAQKNPTAFYLCASSMEAGGRTEAFFGQGTRLTVV.

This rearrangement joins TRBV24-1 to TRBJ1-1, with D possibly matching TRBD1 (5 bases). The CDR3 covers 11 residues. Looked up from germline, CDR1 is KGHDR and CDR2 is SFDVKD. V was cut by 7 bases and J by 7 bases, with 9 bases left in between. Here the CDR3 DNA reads TGTGCCACCAGGGGGGGAGGTGAAGCTTTCTTT. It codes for CATRGGGEAFF.

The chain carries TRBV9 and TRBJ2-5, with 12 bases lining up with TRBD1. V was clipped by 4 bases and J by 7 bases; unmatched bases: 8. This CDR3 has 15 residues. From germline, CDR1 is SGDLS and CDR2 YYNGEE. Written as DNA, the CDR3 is TGTGCCAGCAGCTACCGGGACAGGGGGCGCGTGACCCAGTACTTC. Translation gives CASSYRDRGRVTQYF.

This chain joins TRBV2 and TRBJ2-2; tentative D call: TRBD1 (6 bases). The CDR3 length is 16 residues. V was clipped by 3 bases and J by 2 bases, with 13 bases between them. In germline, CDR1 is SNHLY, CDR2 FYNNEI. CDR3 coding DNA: TGTGCCAGCAGTGATCTGGGACACATAAACACCGGGGAGCTGTTTTTT. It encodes CASSDLGHINTGELFF.

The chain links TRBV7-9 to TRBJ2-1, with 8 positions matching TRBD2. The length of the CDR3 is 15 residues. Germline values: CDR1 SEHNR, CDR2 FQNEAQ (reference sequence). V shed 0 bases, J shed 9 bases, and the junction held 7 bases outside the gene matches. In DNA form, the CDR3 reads TGTGCCAGCAGCTTAGCGACGGCGGGAGGCGGTGAGCAGTTCTTC. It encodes CASSLATAGGGEQFF.

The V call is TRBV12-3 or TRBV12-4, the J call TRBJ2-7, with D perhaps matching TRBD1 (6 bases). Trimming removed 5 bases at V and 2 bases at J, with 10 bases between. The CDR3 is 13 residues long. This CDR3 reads CASSGDKAYEQYF. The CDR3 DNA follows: TGTGCCAGCAGTGGGGACAAAGCCTACGAGCAGTACTTC.

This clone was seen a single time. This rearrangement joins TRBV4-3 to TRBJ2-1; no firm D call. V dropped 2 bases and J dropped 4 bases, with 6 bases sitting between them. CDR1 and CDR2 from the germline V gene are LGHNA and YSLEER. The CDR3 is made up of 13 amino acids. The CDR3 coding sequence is TGCGCCAGCAGCCAATCAGTGTACAATGAGCAGTTCTTC. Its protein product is CASSQSVYNEQFF.

CDR3 nucleotide sequence: TGTGCCAGCAGCACGCAGGGGGCGTACTACGAGCAGTACTTC. Protein product: CASSTQGAYYEQYF. The chain uses TRBV13 and TRBJ2-7; 8 bases line up with TRBD1. The CDR3 consists of 14 residues. CDR1 is PRHDT, CDR2 FYEKMQ, per germline (reference sequence). The V segment lost 5 bases and the J segment 3 bases; nucleotides outside the gene matches: 6.

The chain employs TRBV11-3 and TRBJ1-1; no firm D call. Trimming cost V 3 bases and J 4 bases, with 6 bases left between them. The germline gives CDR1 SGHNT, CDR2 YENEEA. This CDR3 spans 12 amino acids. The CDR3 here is CASSLAGTEAFF. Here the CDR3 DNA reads TGTGCCAGCAGCTTGGCGGGCACTGAAGCTTTCTTT.

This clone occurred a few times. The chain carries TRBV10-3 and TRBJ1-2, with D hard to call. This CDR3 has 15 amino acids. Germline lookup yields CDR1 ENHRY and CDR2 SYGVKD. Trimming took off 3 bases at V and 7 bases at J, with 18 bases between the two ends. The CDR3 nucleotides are TGTGCCATCAGTGATTACATGATTCAGGCACGTGGCTACACCTTC. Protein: CAISDYMIQARGYTF.